Here is one TCR beta chain with its context. Its antigen is unknown. This CDR3 comprises 14 residues. Germline V gene data show CDR1 as SEHNR and CDR2 as FQNEAQ (reference sequence). The entry originates in a study of CXCR3-negative and CXCR3-positive naive CD8 T cells. General study points: The study found more hydrophobic TRB CDR3s in CXCR3-positive naive cells than in CXCR3-negative naive cells. Naive CXCR3-negative and CXCR3-positive cells had similar TRBV-TRBJ usage; memory differed.

UMI-tagged TRB cDNA libraries were built via 5' RACE. TCRdb reworked the 5' RACE reads into one entry per CDR3 protein, no DNA. The ten most abundant clones cover around 0.54% of a sample with 120,000 or so distinct CDR3 sequences. The TCR originated in a human donor in good health. Some clones in this sample may be carry-over from other donors' samples. The chain uses TRBV7-9 and TRBJ2-7; TCRdb reports TRBD1, a call that lacks DNA to check it against. Specimen: naive CXCR3+ CD8+ T cells from blood. The sample's subset: CD45RO-CCR7+CD27+CD95- naive CD8+ T cells expressing CXCR3 (TNR3+). CDR3: CASSPGQAIYEQYF. Drawing the rest from reference TRBV7-9 and TRBJ2-7, the complete variable domain is DTGVSQNPRHKITKRGQNVTFRCDPISEHNRLYWYRQTLGQGPEFLTYFQNEAQLEKSRLLSDRFSAERPKGSFSTLEIQRTEQGDSAMYLCASSPGQAIYEQYFGPGTRLTVT.